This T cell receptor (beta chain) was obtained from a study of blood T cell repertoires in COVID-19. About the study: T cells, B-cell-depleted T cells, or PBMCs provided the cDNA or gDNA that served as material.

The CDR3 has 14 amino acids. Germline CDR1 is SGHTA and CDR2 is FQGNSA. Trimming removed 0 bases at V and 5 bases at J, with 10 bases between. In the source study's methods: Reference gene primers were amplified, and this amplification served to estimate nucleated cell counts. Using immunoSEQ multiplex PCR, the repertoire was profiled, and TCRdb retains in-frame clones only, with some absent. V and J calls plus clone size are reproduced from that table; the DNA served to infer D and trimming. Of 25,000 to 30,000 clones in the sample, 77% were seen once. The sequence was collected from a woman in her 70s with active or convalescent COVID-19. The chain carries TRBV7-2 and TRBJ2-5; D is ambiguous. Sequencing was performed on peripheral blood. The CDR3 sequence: CASSLAGQTETQYF. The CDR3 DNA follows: TGTGCCAGCAGCTTAGCTGGGCAGACCGAGACCCAGTACTTC.